What follows are 4 T cell receptor beta chains derived from one specimen sequenced in a study of cytomegalovirus exposure and HLA in healthy donors. Researchers ran the PCR with 60 Vbeta and 13 Jbeta primers. Some clones are missing from TCRdb's copy, which holds only in-frame ones; the method was immunoSEQ multiplex PCR. The table shows approximately 190,000 clones, with 75% to 80% occurring only once. The source material was PBMCs. The receptors originated from a woman aged 25-40 years in good health and CMV-seropositive.

The chain is built from TRBV6-1 and TRBJ1-5; D might be TRBD1 (5 bases). Per the germline V gene, CDR1 is MNHNS and CDR2 is SASEGT. This CDR3 comprises 15 residues. The V and J ends lost 4 bases and 3 bases respectively, with 13 bases between them. CDR3 coding DNA: TGTGCCAGCAGTGCGGGGGGGGGTGTCAATCAGCCCCAGCATTTT. It codes for CASSAGGGVNQPQHF.

The V call is TRBV27, the J call TRBJ2-7; 9 nucleotides match TRBD1. Germline V CDR1 and CDR2: MNHEY, SMNVEV (reference sequence). Losses at the gene ends were 8 bases for V and 2 bases for J; bases not matched to a gene: 4. This CDR3 contains 13 residues. CDR3 sequence (DNA): TGTGCCAGCCGACAGGGGGGCACCTACGAGCAGTACTTC. It encodes CASRQGGTYEQYF.

This rearrangement joins TRBV5-4 to TRBJ2-1; TRBD2 matches 9 bases. Germline V gives CDR1 SGHNT, CDR2 YYREEE (reference sequence). The length of the CDR3 is 16 residues. J was trimmed by 9 bases and V by 4 bases; bases with no gene match: 14. The CDR3, as DNA: TGTGCCAGCAGCAGGCCCACCGGGACTAGCAGCCTTGAGCAGTTCTTC. Residues: CASSRPTGTSSLEQFF.

The chain joins TRBV9 to TRBJ1-5, with D hard to call. The CDR3 has 12 residues. Germline CDR1 is SGDLS and CDR2 is YYNGEE. The V gene lost 4 bases and the J gene lost 7 bases, with 9 bases spanning the gap. The CDR3 is CASSTPRQPQHF. The CDR3 DNA sequence: TGTGCCAGCAGCACCCCCAGGCAGCCCCAGCATTTT.